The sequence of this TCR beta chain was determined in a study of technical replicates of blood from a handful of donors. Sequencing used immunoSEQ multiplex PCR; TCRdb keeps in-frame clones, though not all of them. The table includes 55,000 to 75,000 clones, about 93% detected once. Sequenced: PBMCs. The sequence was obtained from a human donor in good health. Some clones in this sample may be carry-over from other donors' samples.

Here the CDR3 reads CASSRGPLNTEAFF. CDR3 coding DNA: TGTGCCAGCAGTCGAGGCCCTTTGAACACTGAAGCTTTCTTT. The chain recombines TRBV27 with TRBJ1-1; no firm D call. V lost 5 bases and J lost 0, with 10 bases in between. Germline V gene data show CDR1 as MNHEY and CDR2 as SMNVEV (reference sequence). The CDR3 consists of 14 residues.